The clone carrying this T cell receptor beta chain occurred many times. No antigen is known for it. This sample is drawn from a study of T-cell memory formation after mild COVID-19. Study-wide context: TCR clusters showed largely donor specificity. Study-level findings and limits: CD4/CD8 balance held among clones contracting day 15 to 85, and later expanders leaned CD4+. Second-wave clones with a day 37 peak had unconfirmed SARS-CoV-2 specificity.

V was pared by 4 bases and J by 5 bases, with 3 bases of the junction left unmatched. The CDR3 has 14 amino acids. Germline loops: CDR1 SGHRS, CDR2 YFSETQ. Constant-segment primers were used for 5'RACE, and the resulting TCR alpha and TCR beta cDNA libraries carried sample barcodes and UMIs. TCRdb reprocessed the 5' RACE reads via MiXCR and lists one record per CDR3 protein. The sample contains about 38,000 distinct CDR3 sequences, roughly an eighth of which appear only once. The sequenced material came from PBMCs or a T cell subset sorted from them (not recorded which). V and J are TRBV5-1 and TRBJ1-5; 10 nucleotides agree with TRBD1. The source is a man aged 18 to 30 who had mild COVID-19 (a few samples of this study predate the infection). Cell type and time point are not known. CDR3 loop: CASSAGTGDQPQHF. The CDR3 region has the DNA TGCGCCAGCAGCGCCGGGACAGGGGATCAGCCCCAGCATTTT.